These T cell receptor beta chains were read from a single sample in a study of OX40 agonist ivuxolimab in advanced cancers. Sequencing was performed with immunoSEQ multiplex PCR; in TCRdb, only in-frame clones are kept and a portion is missing. The sample records more than 70,000 clones, about 90% being singletons. The starting material was CD4+ or CD8+ T cells sorted from blood, obtained in a trial of the OX40 agonist ivuxolimab. The receptor source for this set is an adult with an advanced solid tumor such as melanoma, head and neck, liver or kidney cancer. Both conserved end residues are part of each CDR3. A D gene is named only where the DNA matches it firmly. Clone size is stated in some rows and not others, as once, few, many or a class when expanded.

abundance,j_gene,v_gene,d_gene,CDR3nt,CDR3aa
.,TRBJ1-1,TRBV10-3,.,TGTGCCATCAGTGAGTTGGCGAACACTGAAGCTTTCTTT,CAISELANTEAFF
.,TRBJ1-5,TRBV19,.,TGTGCCAGTAGTAGGTCAGGGACCCAAGTTCAGCCCCAGCATTTT,CASSRSGTQVQPQHF
.,TRBJ2-5,TRBV30,.,TGTGCCTGGAGCCCCCCTTGGGACCGAGAGACCCAGTACTTC,CAWSPPWDRETQYF
.,TRBJ2-6,TRBV18,.,TGTGCCAGCTCACTCCAAAGCTCTGGGGCCAACGTCCTGACTTTC,CASSLQSSGANVLTF
.,TRBJ1-2,TRBV28,.,TGTGCCAGCAGTTCAGGAGGCGGCTACACCTTC,CASSSGGGYTF
few,TRBJ1-1,TRBV10-3,.,TGTGCCATTTCTCCCAGTGGGAACACTGAAGCTTTCTTT,CAISPSGNTEAFF
.,TRBJ2-7,TRBV14,.,TGTGCCAGCAGCCAAGCGTCGGGAAAAGTTTACGAGCAGTACTTC,CASSQASGKVYEQYF
.,TRBJ1-4,TRBV28,.,TGTGCCAGCAGAAAAACCCGTGGGACTAATGAAAAACTGTTTTTT,CASRKTRGTNEKLFF
.,TRBJ2-6,TRBV27,.,TGTGCCAGCAGAACAGGTATGGCTGGGGCCAACGTCCTGACTTTC,CASRTGMAGANVLTF
.,TRBJ2-7,TRBV27,.,TGTGCCAGCAGTACCCAGGGTCCGGGTCCTTACGAGCAGTACTTC,CASSTQGPGPYEQYF
.,TRBJ2-2,TRBV18,TRBD2,TGTGCCAGCTCACGAGGACTAGCGGGAAACACCGGGGAGCTGTTTTTT,CASSRGLAGNTGELFF
few,TRBJ2-2,TRBV19,.,TGTGCCAGTAATATTGCCCCCGGGGAGCTGTTTTTT,CASNIAPGELFF
.,TRBJ2-2,TRBV29-1,.,TGCAGCGTTACACCGGGACGGAGAGACACCGGGGAGCTGTTTTTT,CSVTPGRRDTGELFF
.,TRBJ2-7,TRBV5-1,TRBD2,TGCGCCAGCAGCTTGGGGGGACTAGCGGGAGTTGACGAGCAGTACTTC,CASSLGGLAGVDEQYF
.,TRBJ1-4,TRBV28,.,TGTGCCAGCAGTTCCTACCCAGGCAAAGAAGGAGAAAAACTGTTTTTT,CASSSYPGKEGEKLFF
.,TRBJ2-1,TRBV10-3,TRBD2,TGTGCCATCAGGGATAAGCGGGAAGGAGGGAATGAGCAGTTCTTC,CAIRDKREGGNEQFF
.,TRBJ1-2,TRBV20-1,.,TGCAGTGCTAGAGATCCTTATGACTACACCTTC,CSARDPYDYTF
.,TRBJ2-1,TRBV29-1,.,TGCAGCGTCGGGACTTGGGTCTCCTCCGGTGAGCAGTTCTTC,CSVGTWVSSGEQFF
.,TRBJ2-3,TRBV4-3,TRBD2,TGCGCCAGCAGCCAAGATCCGGGACTAGCGGGGATCACAGATACGCAGTATTTT,CASSQDPGLAGITDTQYF
.,TRBJ2-5,TRBV7-2,.,TGTGCCAGCAGCCCCCAGTACCATTCTGCGGGAGAGACCCAGTACTTC,CASSPQYHSAGETQYF
.,TRBJ2-7,TRBV10-3,.,TGTGCCATCTCGGACTCCTACGAGCAGTACTTC,CAISDSYEQYF
once,TRBJ2-2,TRBV7-2,.,TGTGCCAGCAGCTCAGGTGTCCCCGGGGAGCTGTTTTTT,CASSSGVPGELFF
.,TRBJ2-7,TRBV28,.,TGTGCCAGCACCGATCCAAGTGGGTACGAGCAGTACTTC,CASTDPSGYEQYF
.,TRBJ2-5,TRBV29-1,.,TGCAGCGTAGGGACACCTCAAGAGACCCAGTACTTC,CSVGTPQETQYF
.,TRBJ1-3,TRBV11-2,.,TGTGCCAGCAGCTTCCTCATCTCTGGAAACACCATATATTTT,CASSFLISGNTIYF
.,TRBJ1-2,TRBV5-1,.,TGCGCCAGCAGCTTGGAGGCCAGGGAAGGTTATGGCTACACCTTC,CASSLEAREGYGYTF
.,TRBJ1-5,TRBV19,.,TGTGCCAGTTCCAGCAGGGGTAGTAATTATGGCAATCAGCCCCAGCATTTT,CASSSRGSNYGNQPQHF
.,TRBJ2-3,TRBV5-1,TRBD1,TGCGCCAGCAGCTTCCCGGGACAGAGCCCGGATACGCAGTATTTT,CASSFPGQSPDTQYF
.,TRBJ2-3,TRBV19,.,TGTGCCAGTAGTTCGTGGACTCACACAGATACGCAGTATTTT,CASSSWTHTDTQYF
.,TRBJ2-2,TRBV12-5,.,TGTGCTAGTGGTTTACGAGAAACCGGGGAGCTGTTTTTT,CASGLRETGELFF
.,TRBJ1-3,TRBV5-1,.,TGCGCCAGCAGGGCGGGGGTCGGAAACACCATATATTTT,CASRAGVGNTIYF
.,TRBJ2-3,TRBV11-2,.,TGTGCCAGCAGCCGCGACGATATTGGGGTTGAAACGCAGTATTTT,CASSRDDIGVETQYF
.,TRBJ2-7,TRBV6-1,TRBD2,TGTGCCAGCAGTGGTTGGGCTAGCGGGAGTTACGAGCAGTACTTC,CASSGWASGSYEQYF
.,TRBJ2-1,TRBV11-2,TRBD2,TGTGCCAGCAGCTTAGGACTAGCGAACAATGAGCAGTTCTTC,CASSLGLANNEQFF
.,TRBJ1-2,TRBV11-2,TRBD1,TGTGCCAGCACCCCCATACAGGGGGGCTACACCTTC,CASTPIQGGYTF
.,TRBJ2-3,TRBV28,TRBD1,TGTGCCAGCAGACCCAACAGGGGGGCAGATACGCAGTATTTT,CASRPNRGADTQYF
.,TRBJ2-7,TRBV7-9,.,TGTGCCAGCAGCTTAGGCCTTCCCAGCTACGAGCAGTACTTC,CASSLGLPSYEQYF
.,TRBJ1-4,TRBV9,.,TGTGCCAGCAGTCAGTTGGGGGGCATTAATGAAAAACTGTTTTTT,CASSQLGGINEKLFF
.,TRBJ1-4,TRBV6-5,.,TGTGCCAGCAGTTACTCGACGGGGGAGGAAAAACTGTTTTTT,CASSYSTGEEKLFF
.,TRBJ1-3,TRBV30,.,TGTGCCTGGACCCTCAGGGGTTCTGGAAACACCATATATTTT,CAWTLRGSGNTIYF